The rows below give T cell receptor beta chains drawn from one sample of a study of blood T cells in healthy people across ages. MiXCR, applied by TCRdb to the 5' RACE reads, yields one record per CDR3 protein. The table shows roughly 1,800,000 distinct CDR3 sequences, with roughly 52% occurring only once. What was sequenced was blood. The source is a woman in her thirties or forties in good health. Each CDR3 is given with its conserved first and last residue. D genes are given only for firm matches. Some rows mark clone size as missing; the rest say once, few, many or name a class of expanded clone.

v_gene,j_gene,len,d_gene,abundance,CDR3nt,CDR3aa
TRBV10-3,TRBJ2-1,14,TRBD2,once,TGTGCCAGCACTAGCGGGGATTCGTACAATGGGCAGTTCTTC,CASTSGDSYNGQFF
TRBV10-2,TRBJ2-6,19,TRBD1,-,TGCGCCAGCAGTGCCTGGGATCCCGGGACAGGGACTGGGGCCAACGTCCTGACTTTC,CASSAWDPGTGTGANVLTF
TRBV24-1,TRBJ2-3,14,-,few,TGTGCCACCAGTGATTTTTCCGTACGACAGACGCAGTATTTT,CATSDFSVRQTQYF
TRBV7-8,TRBJ2-7,17,TRBD1,-,TGTGCCAGCAGCGAAAGAAAACCGGGACAGGGAACCTACGAGCAGTACTTC,CASSERKPGQGTYEQYF
TRBV29-1,TRBJ1-2,13,-,-,TGCAGCGTTGAATCGGGGACACGCTATGGCTACACCTTC,CSVESGTRYGYTF
TRBV29-1,TRBJ2-5,13,-,few,TGCAGCGTTGAACCGGGTCCTCGGGAGACCCAGTACTTC,CSVEPGPRETQYF
TRBV9,TRBJ2-1,15,TRBD2,few,TGTGCCAGCAGCGTCCTAGCGGGGCCAGAGTATGAGCAGTTCTTC,CASSVLAGPEYEQFF
TRBV28,TRBJ2-1,16,-,-,TGTGCCAGCAGTTATGCAGGGGGGAGCTCCTACAATGAGCAGTTCTTC,CASSYAGGSSYNEQFF
TRBV7-3,TRBJ2-3,16,-,few,TGTGCCAGCAGCACTGGCGGAGCCTCTAGCACAGATACGCAGTATTTT,CASSTGGASSTDTQYF
TRBV4-1,TRBJ2-3,17,TRBD2,-,TGCGCCAGCAGCCAAGATGGCCTAGCGGGGGTTTTAGATACGCAGTATTTT,CASSQDGLAGVLDTQYF
TRBV14,TRBJ2-5,15,-,-,TGTGCCAGCAGCCAAGTATCGCAGAAGCGAGAGACCCAGTACTTC,CASSQVSQKRETQYF
TRBV20-1,TRBJ2-3,16,TRBD2,-,TGCAGTGCTTCCACCCCCCGACTAGCGGGGACAGATACGCAGTATTTT,CSASTPRLAGTDTQYF
TRBV6-6,TRBJ2-3,16,TRBD1,-,TGTGCCAGCAGTACGCAAAAGACAGGGAGCACAGATACGCAGTATTTT,CASSTQKTGSTDTQYF
TRBV7-2,TRBJ1-5,14,-,-,TGTGCCAGCACTCCCTGGGGGGGGAATCAGCCCCAGCATTTT,CASTPWGGNQPQHF
TRBV12-3/TRBV12-4,TRBJ2-7,15,TRBD2,-,TGTGCCAGCAGTTTACGGGCGGGGGGACCCTACGAGCAGTACTTC,CASSLRAGGPYEQYF
TRBV12-3/TRBV12-4,TRBJ1-2,13,TRBD1,many,TGTGCCAGCAGCTTTGACAGGGACTATGGCTACACCTTC,CASSFDRDYGYTF
TRBV12-3/TRBV12-4,TRBJ2-5,13,TRBD2,-,TGTGCCAGCAAGGGCGGGGGGGCCAATGAGCAGTACTTC,CASKGGGANEQYF
TRBV5-6,TRBJ2-7,14,-,-,TGTGCCAGCAGCTTAATGACTAGTTTCTACGAGCAGTACTTC,CASSLMTSFYEQYF
TRBV28,TRBJ1-2,15,TRBD1,-,TGTGCCAGCAGAAGGTGGACAGGGGGTACGGATGGCTACACCTTC,CASRRWTGGTDGYTF
TRBV6-2/TRBV6-3,TRBJ2-1,15,-,-,TGTGCCAGTCTCGCCGGACTAGGAGATGGGGGCCGGAGGTTCTTC,CASLAGLGDGGRRFF
TRBV20-1,TRBJ2-7,13,-,few,TGCAGTGCTAGAGACGGTCGGAACTACGAGCAGTACTTC,CSARDGRNYEQYF
TRBV6-5,TRBJ2-1,13,TRBD1,few,TGTGCCAGCAGAATGGACAGGGACGATGAGCAGTTCTTC,CASRMDRDDEQFF
TRBV29-1,TRBJ1-4,13,-,-,TGCAGCGTTGAAGTCTTAACCGACGGAAAACTGTTTTTT,CSVEVLTDGKLFF
TRBV5-1,TRBJ2-1,15,-,-,TGCGCCAGCAGCTCCAAGCAGGGGGGGTACAATGAGCAGTTCTTC,CASSSKQGGYNEQFF
TRBV6-2/TRBV6-3,TRBJ2-1,15,TRBD2,-,TGTGTCAGCAGCTACTCGCGGGGGGGCAGGAATGAGCAGTTCTTC,CVSSYSRGGRNEQFF
TRBV6-1,TRBJ1-2,14,-,-,TGTGCCAGCAGTACCCGGGACCAAAGGTCTGACTACACCTTC,CASSTRDQRSDYTF
TRBV5-8,TRBJ2-7,14,TRBD1,-,TGTGCCAGCAGCTTGGTGCGGGACAGGGACGAGCAGTACTTC,CASSLVRDRDEQYF
TRBV4-3,TRBJ1-2,15,-,few,TGCGCCAGCAGCAACCTAGTAGGGACGCAGGATGGCTACACCTTC,CASSNLVGTQDGYTF
TRBV4-3,TRBJ2-6,17,-,-,TGCGCCAGCAGCCAAGAGAGTGGCGGGGTGGGGGCCAACGTCCTGACTTTC,CASSQESGGVGANVLTF
TRBV4-2,TRBJ2-5,17,-,few,TGTGCCAGCAGCCAAGTGTCTTCGGGGCCAAACGAAGAGACCCAGTACTTC,CASSQVSSGPNEETQYF
TRBV11-2,TRBJ2-1,16,-,-,TGTGCCAGCAGCTTAGATTTCGGGCCAGCTGAAAATGAGCAGTTCTTC,CASSLDFGPAENEQFF
TRBV12-3/TRBV12-4,TRBJ1-4,12,-,-,TGTGCCAGCATGGCGCCGGGTGAAAAACTGTTTTTT,CASMAPGEKLFF
TRBV20-1,TRBJ2-5,13,-,few,TGCAGTGCACCCCAGGGCGTCCAAGAGACCCAGTACTTC,CSAPQGVQETQYF
TRBV7-9,TRBJ2-7,14,-,many,TGTGCCAGCAGCTCAGGACTAAACTCCTACGAGCAGTACTTC,CASSSGLNSYEQYF
TRBV18,TRBJ2-5,14,-,-,TGTGCCAGCTCACCGTATGTGGTGGAAGAGACCCAGTACTTC,CASSPYVVEETQYF
TRBV14,TRBJ1-6,16,TRBD1,-,TGTGCCAGCAGCCAAGAGGTGACAGGGGGTCCACGGCCCCTCCACTTT,CASSQEVTGGPRPLHF
TRBV12-5,TRBJ2-3,14,TRBD2,-,TGTGCTAGTGGTCAGCGGGGGGGCAAAGATACGCAGTATTTT,CASGQRGGKDTQYF
TRBV4-2,TRBJ2-1,15,TRBD1,-,TGTGCCAGCAGCCAAGAGGGGACAGGGTTGTATGAGCAGTTCTTC,CASSQEGTGLYEQFF
TRBV6-2/TRBV6-3,TRBJ2-1,15,TRBD1,few,TGTGCCAGCACCAGAGCCGGGACAGCTTACAATGAGCAGTTCTTC,CASTRAGTAYNEQFF
TRBV6-2/TRBV6-3,TRBJ2-5,12,-,few,TGTGCCAGCAGGACTTTACAAGAGACCCAGTACTTC,CASRTLQETQYF
TRBV4-2,TRBJ1-1,15,-,-,TGTGCCAGCAGCCAAGATTGGCAGGTTTCCACTGAAGCTTTCTTT,CASSQDWQVSTEAFF
TRBV7-2,TRBJ2-6,18,-,few,TGTGCCAGCAGCTTCCGGACAGCCCCCTCCAGGGGGGCCAACGTCCTGACTTTC,CASSFRTAPSRGANVLTF
TRBV20-1,TRBJ2-7,15,-,-,TGCAGTGCTAGAGACGAGCGGTACTCCTACAATGAGCAGTACTTC,CSARDERYSYNEQYF
TRBV29-1,TRBJ2-1,17,TRBD1,few,TGCAGCGTTGTATGGTTAGGGACAGGTCTTAATCTCAATGAGCAGTTCTTC,CSVVWLGTGLNLNEQFF
TRBV25-1,TRBJ2-5,20,TRBD2,-,TGTGCCAGCAGTGAATTGAAGGGGCTAGCGGGGGGTCTGTACCAAGAGACCCAGTACTTC,CASSELKGLAGGLYQETQYF
TRBV7-3,TRBJ2-5,12,-,many,TGTGCCAGCAGCTTCGAGCAAGAGACCCAGTACTTC,CASSFEQETQYF
TRBV20-1,TRBJ1-2,16,-,-,TGCAGTGTTCCTGACAGGTTTCTAACTCGGGACTATGGCTACACCTTC,CSVPDRFLTRDYGYTF
TRBV7-2,TRBJ2-1,16,TRBD1,few,TGTGCCAGCAGCTTAGGCGGGACAGGCGGAGGCAATGAGCAGTTCTTC,CASSLGGTGGGNEQFF
TRBV4-1,TRBJ1-2,15,-,-,TGCGCCAGCAGCCAAGATTATCACGAAAACTATGGCTACACCTTC,CASSQDYHENYGYTF
TRBV5-6,TRBJ2-3,15,TRBD2,-,TGTGCCAGCAGCTTGGAGGGGACTAGCGGAGTTACGCAGTATTTT,CASSLEGTSGVTQYF
TRBV20-1,TRBJ2-7,11,-,-,TGCAGTGCCCGGCAGGGCTGCGAGCAGTACTTC,CSARQGCEQYF